These 5 T cell receptor beta chains were sequenced from one sample in a study of blood T cells in healthy people across ages. Next came a second PCR, run for about 6 to 11 cycles, which used a sample-barcoded 5' primer along with a J-beta primer mix. TCRdb fed the 5' RACE reads into MiXCR, producing one record per CDR3 protein. The sample shows about 780,000 distinct CDR3 sequences, about half of them seen only once. The sequencing sample was made of blood. The receptor source for this set is a man aged 80 or over in good health.

J is TRBJ2-7 and V is TRBV7-9; 7 positions match TRBD2. V dropped 5 bases and J dropped 4; count of bases not matched to a gene: 17. The CDR3 sequence is 17 residues long. Germline assignment: CDR1 SEHNR and CDR2 FQNEAQ (reference sequence). The CDR3 spells CASSLPGGRAEEYEQYF. CDR3 nucleotide sequence: TGTGCCAGCAGCCTTCCCGGGGGGAGGGCCGAGGAGTACGAGCAGTACTTC.

V and J are TRBV4-1 and TRBJ2-2; the match to TRBD2 covers 9 bases. Germline V lookup: CDR1 MGHRA, CDR2 YSYEKL. V lost 3 bases, J lost 0 bases, and 2 bases stayed unmatched. CDR3 length: 16 amino acids. The CDR3 here is CASSHRTSANTGELFF. Written as DNA, the CDR3 is TGCGCCAGCAGCCACCGGACTAGCGCGAACACCGGGGAGCTGTTTTTT.

Worth noting for this clonotype: The junction differs from germline at one of its ends, possibly a read error. The rearrangement joins TRBV15 to TRBJ2-1, with D possibly TRBD1 on 5 matching bases. CDR1 and CDR2 (germline): LNHNV, YYDKDF (reference sequence). The CDR3 extends over 14 amino acids. The CDR3 sequence: CAARVGRAYNEQFF. CDR3 coding DNA: TGTGCCGCCAGGGTGGGCCGGGCTTACAATGAGCAGTTCTTC.

The genes are TRBV10-3 and TRBJ2-6; 9 bases agree with TRBD1. Trimming cost V 4 bases and J 2 bases; bases outside gene matches: 3. Germline assignment: CDR1 ENHRY and CDR2 SYGVKD. CDR3 length: 16 amino acids. CDR3 coding DNA: TGTGCCATCAGTGTACGACAGGGGGCTGGGGCCAACGTCCTGACTTTC. Its protein product is CAISVRQGAGANVLTF.

The chain has TRBV30 and TRBJ2-1, with TRBD2 matching over 8 bases. CDR1 is GTSNPN and CDR2 is SVGIG in the germline V gene (reference sequence). The CDR3 has 14 amino acids. The V gene end was trimmed by 0 bases and the J gene end by 6 bases; junction bases not matched to a gene: 4. The chain's CDR3 is CAWSVAGACNEQFF. CDR3 coding DNA: TGTGCCTGGAGTGTAGCGGGGGCCTGCAATGAGCAGTTCTTC.